This T cell receptor (beta chain) was recorded in a study of T cell responses to AZD1222 COVID-19 vaccine. Notes on the study in general: Repertoires were obtained only post-peak T cell response. Donors, mostly white British, included more females; clonal diversity was possibly underestimated.

Of note for this clone: Its antigen is unknown.

Method: immunoSEQ multiplex PCR; TCRdb's copy keeps in-frame clones and lacks some. Of about 55,000 clones listed, 89% were seen once; the top ten hold about 2%. V was clipped by 4 bases and J by 6 bases; unmatched bases: 8. This CDR3 contains 16 residues. Germline V gives CDR1 SEHNR, CDR2 FQNEAQ (reference sequence). This receptor was identified in an adult in good health. The rearrangement uses TRBV7-9 and TRBJ2-2, with TRBD1 identical over 10 bases. The sample in question was peripheral blood, obtained on day 0 of AZD1222 vaccination. CDR3 sequence reads: CASSSRDRGRPGELFF. For the CDR3, the DNA is TGTGCCAGCAGCTCCCGGGACAGGGGTCGTCCCGGGGAGCTGTTTTTT.